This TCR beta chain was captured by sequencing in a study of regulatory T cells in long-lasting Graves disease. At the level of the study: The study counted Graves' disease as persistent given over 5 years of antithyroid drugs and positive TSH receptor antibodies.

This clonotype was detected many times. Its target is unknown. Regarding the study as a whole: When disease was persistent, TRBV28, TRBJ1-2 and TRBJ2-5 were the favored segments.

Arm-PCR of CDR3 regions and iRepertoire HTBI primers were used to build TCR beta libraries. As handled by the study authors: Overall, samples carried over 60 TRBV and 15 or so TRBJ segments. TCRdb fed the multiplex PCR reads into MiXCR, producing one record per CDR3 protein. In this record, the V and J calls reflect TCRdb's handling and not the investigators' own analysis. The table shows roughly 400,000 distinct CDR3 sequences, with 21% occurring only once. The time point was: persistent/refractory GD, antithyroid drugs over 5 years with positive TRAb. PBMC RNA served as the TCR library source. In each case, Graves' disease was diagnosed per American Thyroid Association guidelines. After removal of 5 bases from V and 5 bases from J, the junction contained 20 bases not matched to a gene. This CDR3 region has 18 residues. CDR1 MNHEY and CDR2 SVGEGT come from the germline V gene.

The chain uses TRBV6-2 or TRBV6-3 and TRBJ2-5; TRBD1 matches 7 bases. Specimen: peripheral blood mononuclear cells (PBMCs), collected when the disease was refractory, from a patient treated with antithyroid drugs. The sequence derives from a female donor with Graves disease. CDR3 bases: TGTGCCAGCAGTGACCCCGGGGACCCGACAGGGCTGGGCGAGACCCAGTACTTC. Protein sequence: CASSDPGDPTGLGETQYF.